This passage covers 12 T cell receptor beta chains from one sample sequenced in a study of shared clonotypes between healthy human individuals. Method: immunoSEQ multiplex PCR; TCRdb's copy keeps in-frame clones and lacks some. The table lists about 1,800,000 clones, approximately 95% of them singletons. CD45RO-negative cells were positively selected for CCR7, leaving out terminally differentiated effector memory CD45RA+ cells. The sequenced material came from naive CD8+ T cells sorted from blood. The receptors originated from a man between 18 and 35 years old in good health.

CDR3 coding DNA: TGTGCCAGCAGCTCCCCCCTCTGGGGGAATGAGCAGTTCTTC. Its protein is CASSSPLWGNEQFF. V is TRBV7-9 and J is TRBJ2-1; D tentatively fits TRBD1 or TRBD2 (5 bases each). Trimming left V 4 bases short and J 7 bases short, with 14 bases between. This CDR3 contains 14 residues. Germline V gives CDR1 SEHNR, CDR2 FQNEAQ (reference sequence).

V usage is TRBV30 and J usage is TRBJ1-2, with TRBD1 identical over 11 bases. Germline lookup yields CDR1 GTSNPN and CDR2 SVGIG (reference sequence). J lost 5 bases, V lost 1 base, and 12 bases had no gene match. The CDR3 extends over 17 amino acids. The CDR3 DNA sequence: TGTGCCTGGAGTGCCGCTATGGACAGGGGGCGAAAGTATGGCTACACCTTC. Its translation is CAWSAAMDRGRKYGYTF. Looking up the rest from reference TRBV30 and TRBJ1-2 gives the full variable domain: SQTIHQWPATLVQPVGSPLSLECTVEGTSNPNLYWYRQAAGRGLQLLFYSVGIGQISSEVPQNLSASRPQDRQFILSSKKLLLSDSGFYLCAWSAAMDRGRKYGYTFGSGTRLTVV.

The CDR3 is CASSIAGGQGEQYF. The CDR3 region has the DNA TGTGCCAGTAGTATTGCAGGGGGCCAGGGCGAGCAGTACTTC. The chain carries TRBV19 and TRBJ2-7, with 8 positions matching TRBD1. J gave up 6 bases and V 3 bases, and 7 bases lay outside the gene matches. The CDR3 is made up of 14 amino acids. Germline assignment: CDR1 LNHDA and CDR2 SQIVND (reference sequence). The full variable domain, in which reference TRBV19 and TRBJ2-7 provide the parts outside the CDR3, is DGGITQSPKYLFRKEGQNVTLSCEQNLNHDAMYWYRQDPGQGLRLIYYSQIVNDFQKGDIAEGYSVSREKKESFPLTVTSAQKNPTAFYLCASSIAGGQGEQYFGPGTRLTVT.

The chain joins TRBV10-1 to TRBJ2-3; the D gene is possibly TRBD2 (5 bases). V gave up 2 bases and J gave up 0 bases, with 12 bases separating them. Germline-derived CDR1 and CDR2 are WNHNN and SYGVQD (reference sequence). The CDR3 runs to 16 residues. As DNA, the CDR3 is TGCGCCAGCAGTGAGGGGAGCGTTTTTAGCACAGATACGCAGTATTTT. As protein: CASSEGSVFSTDTQYF.

The V and J genes are TRBV27 and TRBJ2-1, with 9 bases matching TRBD2. The CDR3 sequence is 16 residues long. Germline values: CDR1 MNHEY, CDR2 SMNVEV (reference sequence). The junction had 7 bases not matched to a gene; V was cut back by 3 bases and J by 4 bases. Here the CDR3 reads CASSLGRLAVYNEQFF. CDR3 DNA: TGTGCCAGCAGTTTGGGGCGACTAGCGGTTTACAATGAGCAGTTCTTC.

This clone was found once. The chain recombines TRBV9 with TRBJ1-3; D perhaps matches TRBD1 (6 bases). Germline loops: CDR1 SGDLS, CDR2 YYNGEE. Deletions cut 5 bases from V and 3 bases from J, with 9 bases between. This CDR3 region has 13 residues. The CDR3 bases are TGTGCCAGCAGTGCGGACAGTGGAAACACCATATATTTT. Protein product: CASSADSGNTIYF.

The chain is built from TRBV27 and TRBJ2-2, with 11 bases lining up with TRBD2. J lost 1 base, V lost 5 bases, and 6 bases had no gene match. Germline V gene data show CDR1 as MNHEY and CDR2 as SMNVEV (reference sequence). This CDR3 region has 17 residues. As DNA, the CDR3 is TGTGCCAGCAGTCAGGGACTAGCGGTCCTGAACACCGGGGAGCTGTTTTTT. Protein: CASSQGLAVLNTGELFF.

J is TRBJ1-4 and V is TRBV7-2, with TRBD1 matching over 8 bases. Germline CDR1 is SGHTA and CDR2 is FQGNSA. V was pared by 5 bases and J by 2 bases, with 7 bases of the junction left unmatched. The CDR3 loop spans 16 amino acids. The CDR3 is CASSPDREGTNEKLFF. CDR3 DNA: TGTGCCAGCAGCCCGGACAGGGAAGGGACTAATGAAAAACTGTTTTTT. The full variable domain, in which reference TRBV7-2 and TRBJ1-4 provide the parts outside the CDR3, is GAGVSQSPSNKVTEKGKDVELRCDPISGHTALYWYRQSLGQGLEFLIYFQGNSAPDKSGLPSDRFSAERTGGSVSTLTIQRTQQEDSAVYLCASSPDREGTNEKLFFGSGTQLSVL.

This clone came up once. The CDR3 spells CASSSTSGGLHSGANVLTF. CDR3 in DNA: TGTGCCAGCAGTTCGACGTCAGGGGGCCTTCACTCTGGGGCCAACGTCCTGACTTTC. The chain couples TRBV28 to TRBJ2-6, with 8 bases fitting TRBD1. The germline V gene has CDR1 MDHEN and CDR2 SYDVKM. The CDR3 extends over 19 amino acids. Trimming removed 4 bases from V and 0 bases from J; junction bases left unmatched: 11.

V is TRBV2 and J is TRBJ2-2, with D uncertain. Germline CDR1 reads SNHLY; CDR2 reads FYNNEI. This CDR3 is built from 13 residues. The V and J ends lost 9 bases and 0 bases respectively, with 8 bases between them. The CDR3: CAREIANTGELFF. DNA of the CDR3: TGTGCCAGGGAGATTGCGAACACCGGGGAGCTGTTTTTT.

DNA of the CDR3: TGTGCCAGCAGTTTGGCAGTCTCCTACGAGCAGTACTTC. Residues: CASSLAVSYEQYF. The genes are TRBV28 and TRBJ2-7; no firm D call. The ends were cut back, 3 bases at V and 0 bases at J, with 6 bases in the middle. The V gene's germline CDR1 is MDHEN and CDR2 SYDVKM. The CDR3 totals 13 residues.

The V gene is TRBV5-1, the J gene TRBJ2-7, with 7 bases fitting TRBD1. There are 15 residues in the CDR3. The germline V gene has CDR1 SGHRS and CDR2 YFSETQ. Trimming cost V 0 bases and J 3 bases; bases outside gene matches: 6. The CDR3 spells CASSLGEDRDYEQYF. For the CDR3, the DNA is TGCGCCAGCAGCTTGGGTGAAGACAGGGACTACGAGCAGTACTTC.